The 4 T cell receptor beta chains below all came from one sample that was sequenced in a study of identical twins. MiXCR, applied by TCRdb to the 5' RACE reads, yields one record per CDR3 protein. The profile shows around 680,000 distinct CDR3 sequences, around 8.3% of them singletons. This sample was also put to use in a study of yellow fever vaccine responses in identical twins.

Sequencing was performed on PBMCs. These receptors were collected from a woman aged 18-29 years in good health.

V and J are TRBV5-1 and TRBJ2-3; possible D gene TRBD2, 6 bases. CDR3 length: 16 residues. Germline V CDR1 and CDR2: SGHRS, YFSETQ. Trimming removed 0 bases at V and 1 base at J, with 12 bases between. This CDR3 is CASSLGGTFRTDTQYF. CDR3 nucleotide sequence: TGCGCCAGCAGCTTGGGGGGGACTTTCCGCACAGATACGCAGTATTTT. Supplemented by reference TRBV5-1 and TRBJ2-3, the full variable domain reads KAGVTQTPRYLIKTRGQQVTLSCSPISGHRSVSWYQQTPGQGLQFLFEYFSETQRNKGNFPGRFSGRQFSNSRSEMNVSTLELGDSALYLCASSLGGTFRTDTQYFGPGTRLTVL.

The sample holds many counts of this clonotype. The V call is TRBV7-9, the J call TRBJ1-1; D may be TRBD1 (6 bases). Germline assignment: CDR1 SEHNR and CDR2 FQNEAQ (reference sequence). This CDR3 has 12 amino acids. Trimming took off 3 bases at V and 4 bases at J, with 6 bases between the two ends. The CDR3 nucleotides read TGTGCCAGCAGCTTGGGGGCCACTGAAGCTTTCTTT. Protein: CASSLGATEAFF.

This clonotype showed up just a few times. CDR3 bases: TGTGCCAGCAGCTTAGCACAGGGAAGCCAGCCCCAGCATTTT. It yields the protein CASSLAQGSQPQHF. This chain joins TRBV7-2 and TRBJ1-5, with D possibly TRBD1 on 6 matching bases. The CDR3 has 14 residues. V lost 0 bases and J 7 bases, leaving 10 bases between the germline ends. Germline loops: CDR1 SGHTA, CDR2 FQGNSA.

The chain joins TRBV7-3 to TRBJ2-4; TRBD1 is a possible D gene (5 bases). There are 17 residues in the CDR3. The V gene lost 2 bases and the J gene lost 1 base, with 15 bases spanning the gap. Germline V lookup: CDR1 SGHTA, CDR2 FQGTGA. CDR3 residues: CASSLLLGHRAKNIQYF. CDR3 DNA sequence: TGTGCCAGCAGCTTACTGTTGGGGCATCGGGCCAAAAACATTCAGTACTTC. Looking up the rest from reference TRBV7-3 and TRBJ2-4 gives the full variable domain: GAGVSQTPSNKVTEKGKYVELRCDPISGHTALYWYRQSLGQGPEFLIYFQGTGAADDSGLPNDRFFAVRPEGSVSTLKIQRTERGDSAVYLCASSLLLGHRAKNIQYFGAGTRLSVL.